What follows are 32 T cell receptor beta chains derived from one specimen sequenced in a study of resident and recirculating memory T cells in vitiligo. Measured with immunoSEQ multiplex PCR; TCRdb has only the in-frame clones, and not every one. Found here are 60,000 to 80,000 clones, more than 85% of them singletons; the top ten hold around 4.9%. Source material: blood. Source of these receptors: a male donor with vitiligo.

The V gene is TRBV4-3, the J gene TRBJ2-2; D is ambiguous. The CDR3 runs 17 residues. Trimming cost V 1 base and J 2 bases, with 14 bases left between them. Looked up from germline, CDR1 is LGHNA and CDR2 is YSLEER. This chain's CDR3 is CASSQALRHTNTGELFF. The CDR3 DNA reads as TGCGCCAGCAGCCAAGCGTTGAGACATACAAACACCGGGGAGCTGTTTTTT.

V usage is TRBV19 and J usage is TRBJ1-2, with D unresolved. This CDR3 is built from 14 residues. Germline V gene data show CDR1 as LNHDA and CDR2 as SQIVND (reference sequence). Trimming took 3 bases from V and 4 from J, leaving 12 bases between them. CDR3 coding DNA: TGTGCCAGTAGTATTGTGGAGGGTTCCTATGGCTACACCTTC. It specifies CASSIVEGSYGYTF. Based on the CDR3 plus reference TRBV19 and TRBJ1-2, the full variable domain is DGGITQSPKYLFRKEGQNVTLSCEQNLNHDAMYWYRQDPGQGLRLIYYSQIVNDFQKGDIAEGYSVSREKKESFPLTVTSAQKNPTAFYLCASSIVEGSYGYTFGSGTRLTVV.

This clone was recorded only once. V is TRBV5-1 and J is TRBJ1-2; 7 nucleotides line up with TRBD1. The CDR3 sequence is 15 residues long. Germline CDR1 reads SGHRS; CDR2 reads YFSETQ. Trimming at V came to 0 bases and at J to 4 bases, leaving 6 bases not matched to a gene. In DNA, the CDR3 is TGCGCCAGCAGCTTGGCCCCCGGGACAGTCTATGGCTACACCTTC. It yields the protein CASSLAPGTVYGYTF.

The rearrangement joins TRBV5-1 to TRBJ2-3; TRBD2 might be the D (7 bases). The germline gives CDR1 SGHRS, CDR2 YFSETQ. With 7 bases removed from V and 2 bases from J, the gap between germline ends came to 20 bases. CDR3 length equals 16 residues. The DNA for the CDR3 is TGCGCCAGCGGCCCAGGGTTGGCGGGGGCCACAGATACGCAGTATTTT. It specifies CASGPGLAGATDTQYF.

V usage is TRBV9 and J usage is TRBJ1-1, with TRBD1 matching 10 bases. J gave up 1 base and V 4 bases, and 10 bases lay outside the gene matches. CDR3 size: 17 residues. Germline assignment: CDR1 SGDLS and CDR2 YYNGEE. This chain's CDR3 is CASSSQTGGARNTEAFF. CDR3 in DNA: TGTGCCAGCAGCTCGCAGACAGGGGGCGCGAGGAACACTGAAGCTTTCTTT.

This chain connects TRBV5-6 to TRBJ2-1; no clear D gene. Trimming stripped 0 bases from V and 8 bases from J, with 3 bases between. The CDR3 spans 11 residues. Germline values: CDR1 SGHDT, CDR2 YYEEEE. CDR3 sequence (DNA): TGTGCCAGCAGCTTGGCGGATGAGCAGTTCTTC. Translated: CASSLADEQFF.

This clone occurred once. The rearrangement joins TRBV4-3 to TRBJ1-5, with a weak D call TRBD1 (5 bases). The V gene lost 2 bases and the J gene lost 1 base, with 9 bases spanning the gap. Germline V gene sequence: CDR1 LGHNA, CDR2 YSLEER. The length of the CDR3 is 15 residues. The CDR3 is CASSQNSGSNQPQHF. CDR3 nucleotide sequence: TGCGCCAGCAGCCAAAACTCAGGGAGCAATCAGCCCCAGCATTTT.

V gene TRBV4-3 combines with J gene TRBJ2-7; perhaps TRBD1 as D (5 bases). Trimming shortened V by 1 base and J by 2 bases, and 15 bases separated the two germline ends. Per germline, CDR1 LGHNA and CDR2 YSLEER. The CDR3 length is 16 residues. CDR3 sequence: CASSQGGRRSTYEQYF. DNA of the CDR3: TGCGCCAGCAGCCAAGGGGGCCGCCGATCTACCTACGAGCAGTACTTC.

This chain connects TRBV28 to TRBJ1-6; a possible D gene is TRBD1 (6 bases). Germline V CDR1 and CDR2: MDHEN, SYDVKM. The CDR3 covers 14 residues. V lost 5 bases to trimming and J lost 7 bases, with 12 bases between them. DNA for the CDR3: TGTGCCAGCAGTACTACAGGGACCAATTCACCCCTCCACTTT. Its protein is CASSTTGTNSPLHF.

In regard to this clone: This specimen includes other DNA sequences encoding the same CDR3. The chain carries TRBV10-3 and TRBJ1-2; D call uncertain. There are 13 residues in the CDR3. From germline, CDR1 is ENHRY and CDR2 SYGVKD. The V end lost 6 bases, the J end lost 8 bases, and 16 bases lay between the germline ends. The CDR3 reads CAISRELAYGYTF. CDR3 nucleotides: TGTGCCATCAGCCGTGAATTGGCTTACGGCTACACCTTC.

The chain links TRBV27 to TRBJ1-4; 10 positions agree with TRBD1. V gave up 3 bases and J gave up 11 bases; unmatched junction bases: 9. Germline CDR1 and CDR2: MNHEY and SMNVEV (reference sequence). The CDR3 is made up of 15 amino acids. In nucleotides, the CDR3 is TGTGCCAGCAGTTTTTCGGACAGGGGGGGGTTGAAACTGTTTTTT. It yields the protein CASSFSDRGGLKLFF.

The chain joins TRBV9 to TRBJ1-2; D gene uncertain. The CDR3 length is 15 residues. Trimming pared 0 bases from V and 2 bases from J, leaving 11 bases between. CDR1 and CDR2 (germline): SGDLS, YYNGEE. The CDR3 loop is CASSVGLIGNYGYTF. The CDR3 DNA reads as TGTGCCAGCAGCGTAGGACTCATCGGGAACTATGGCTACACCTTC.

V and J are TRBV5-4 and TRBJ2-7; 7 nucleotides align to TRBD1. CDR1 is SGHNT, CDR2 YYREEE, per germline (reference sequence). CDR3 size: 14 residues. The V segment lost 1 base and the J segment 3 bases; nucleotides outside the gene matches: 4. For the CDR3, the DNA is TGTGCCAGCAGCTTGAAAGGGGGCGGCTACGAGCAGTACTTC. Encoded protein: CASSLKGGGYEQYF.

The chain combines TRBV27 with TRBJ2-7; TRBD1 matches at 8 bases. CDR3 length equals 17 residues. V trimming: 4 bases; J trimming: 1 base; junction bases outside the gene matches: 12. Per the germline V gene, CDR1 is MNHEY and CDR2 is SMNVEV (reference sequence). In nucleotides, the CDR3 is TGTGCCAGCAGTTCAACATCCAGGGGGCTTAGTTCCTACGAGCAGTACTTC. This gives the protein CASSSTSRGLSSYEQYF.

The chain is built from TRBV6-6 and TRBJ1-4, with TRBD1 matching 7 bases. The CDR3 loop spans 16 amino acids. CDR1 MNHNY and CDR2 SVGAGI come from the germline V gene (reference sequence). Germline trimming cut 3 bases from V and 2 bases from J; bases unmatched to any gene: 6. The CDR3 DNA reads TGTGCCAGCAGTTATCCCCCGGGACAGACTAATGAAAAACTGTTTTTT. It specifies CASSYPPGQTNEKLFF.

The rearrangement uses TRBV6-4 and TRBJ1-6; tentatively, D is TRBD1 (5 bases). Germline V gene sequence: CDR1 MRHNA, CDR2 SNTAGT. The ends were cut back, 0 bases at V and 6 bases at J, with 12 bases in the middle. This CDR3 is built from 16 residues. The CDR3 region has the DNA TGTGCCAGCAGTGACTCGGGGCACGGTGTTAATTCACCCCTCCACTTT. Protein product: CASSDSGHGVNSPLHF.

The chain has TRBV18 and TRBJ2-7, with 9 bases aligning to TRBD1. The V segment lost 3 bases and the J segment 0 bases; nucleotides outside the gene matches: 6. The germline CDR1 and CDR2 sequences are KGHSH and LQKENI. CDR3 length: 16 amino acids. The CDR3 region is CASSPAGTGSSYEQYF. The CDR3 nucleotides read TGTGCCAGCTCACCCGCCGGGACAGGGAGCTCCTACGAGCAGTACTTC.

This sequence joins TRBV30 and TRBJ1-4; D ambiguous. CDR1 and CDR2 from the germline V gene are GTSNPN and SVGIG (reference sequence). V gave up 2 bases and J gave up 7 bases, with 5 bases separating them. The CDR3 contains 11 residues. The CDR3 bases are TGTGCCTGGAGTTCGGGTGAAAAACTGTTTTTT. Translation: CAWSSGEKLFF.

This clone was counted between two and nine times. V and J are TRBV6-1 and TRBJ1-3, with a weak D call TRBD1 (5 bases). The CDR3 runs to 15 residues. Per the germline V gene, CDR1 is MNHNS and CDR2 is SASEGT. V was shortened by 6 bases and J by 0 bases, with 12 bases between the two germline ends. The CDR3 is CASSLGADSGNTIYF. The CDR3 nucleotides read TGTGCCAGCAGCCTAGGGGCCGACTCTGGAAACACCATATATTTT.

V gene TRBV7-3 combines with J gene TRBJ2-2; D gene unclear. This CDR3 is built from 14 residues. The V end was cut by 1 base, the J end by 8 bases, with 11 bases between. The V gene's germline CDR1 is SGHTA and CDR2 FQGTGA. CDR3 loop: CASSLNPSAGELFF. For the CDR3, the DNA is TGTGCCAGCAGCTTAAATCCCAGTGCAGGGGAGCTGTTTTTT.

This chain connects TRBV4-2 to TRBJ1-5; D call uncertain. The CDR3 spans 13 residues. Trimming stripped 0 bases from V and 7 bases from J, with 7 bases between. Germline V gene sequence: CDR1 LGHNA, CDR2 YNFKEQ. Written as DNA, the CDR3 is TGTGCCAGCAGCCAAGATTATTCCCAGCCCCAGCATTTT. Amino acid sequence: CASSQDYSQPQHF.

The rearrangement links TRBV21-1 to TRBJ2-7; TRBD2 is the table's D call and was not checked against the DNA. TRBV21-1 is deemed a pseudogene. This CDR3 is 16 amino acids long. The CDR3 DNA follows: TGTGCCAGCAGCATTAGCGGGGGGGCCTCGGCCTACGAGCAGTACTTC. It codes for CASSISGGASAYEQYF.

The rearrangement links TRBV27 to TRBJ2-7; maybe TRBD1 (5 bases). Trimming shortened V by 7 bases and J by 0 bases, and 16 bases separated the two germline ends. This CDR3 is built from 15 residues. Germline V gene lookup returns CDR1 MNHEY and CDR2 SMNVEV (reference sequence). The CDR3 DNA sequence: TGTGCCAGCACCCTCTCCAGGGTGGGCTCCTACGAGCAGTACTTC. It is translated as CASTLSRVGSYEQYF.

This chain links TRBV7-2 with TRBJ2-3, with no clear D. The CDR3 extends over 16 amino acids. Trimming left V 5 bases short and J 1 base short, with 16 bases between. CDR1 and CDR2 from the germline V gene are SGHTA and FQGNSA. The CDR3 DNA reads as TGTGCCAGCAGCAGAACTACCCAAGGAGGCACAGATACGCAGTATTTT. Protein product: CASSRTTQGGTDTQYF.

This clone was counted a single time. The chain recombines TRBV5-1 with TRBJ1-1; D uncertain. This CDR3 contains 14 residues. Between the trimmed V and J ends, which lost 6 bases and 0 bases, there was a span of 12 bases. CDR1 SGHRS and CDR2 YFSETQ come from the germline V gene. In nucleotides, the CDR3 is TGCGCCAGCAAATTGCGGAAGCTGAACACTGAAGCTTTCTTT. Translating it yields CASKLRKLNTEAFF.

V is TRBV9 and J is TRBJ2-7, with 7 bases fitting TRBD2. This CDR3 comprises 15 residues. Trimming removed 0 bases from V and 0 bases from J; junction bases left unmatched: 3. Germline loops: CDR1 SGDLS, CDR2 YYNGEE. CDR3: CASSVAPGGSYEQYF. The CDR3 coding sequence is TGTGCCAGCAGCGTAGCACCGGGGGGCTCCTACGAGCAGTACTTC.

This sequence joins TRBV13 and TRBJ1-1; 7 nucleotides line up with TRBD1. Germline V gene lookup returns CDR1 PRHDT and CDR2 FYEKMQ (reference sequence). V was pared by 5 bases and J by 5 bases, with 11 bases of the junction left unmatched. The CDR3 is 15 residues long. The CDR3: CASSPGTGEGTEAFF. The CDR3 bases are TGTGCCAGCAGCCCAGGTACAGGGGAAGGAACTGAAGCTTTCTTT.

This chain joins TRBV27 and TRBJ1-6; 8 nucleotides align to TRBD1. Germline V gives CDR1 MNHEY, CDR2 SMNVEV (reference sequence). CDR3 length: 15 amino acids. V trimming: 5 bases; J trimming: 7 bases; junction bases outside the gene matches: 7. In DNA form, the CDR3 reads TGTGCCAGCAGTAGACAGACAGGGGTGAATTCACCCCTCCACTTT. Protein sequence: CASSRQTGVNSPLHF.

V usage is TRBV25-1 and J usage is TRBJ2-5, with 12 nucleotides matching TRBD1. J lost 3 bases, V lost 6 bases, and 8 bases had no gene match. The CDR3 totals 16 residues. Germline CDR1 reads MGHDK; CDR2 reads SYGVNS. The CDR3 nucleotides are TGTGCCAGCAGCAAACGGGACAGGGGGCTTGAAGAGACCCAGTACTTC. Translating gives CASSKRDRGLEETQYF. Drawing the rest from reference TRBV25-1 and TRBJ2-5, the complete variable domain is EADIYQTPRYLVIGTGKKITLECSQTMGHDKMYWYQQDPGMELHLIHYSYGVNSTEKGDLSSESTVSRIRTEHFPLTLESARPSHTSQYLCASSKRDRGLEETQYFGPGTRLLVL.

The chain couples TRBV11-2 to TRBJ2-7; TRBD2 aligns across 9 bases. The CDR3 consists of 15 residues. Per germline, CDR1 SGHAT and CDR2 FQNNGV. Unmatched junction bases numbered 10, after V lost 1 base and J lost 9 bases. CDR3 in amino acids: CASSLGPGLAFGQYF. The CDR3 nucleotides read TGTGCCAGCAGCTTAGGACCGGGACTAGCATTTGGGCAGTACTTC.

This sequence joins TRBV27 and TRBJ2-3, with TRBD1 matching 7 bases. CDR1 is MNHEY, CDR2 SMNVEV, per germline (reference sequence). V lost 5 bases and J lost 2; bases outside the gene matches: 7. The CDR3 is 15 amino acids. In DNA, the CDR3 is TGTGCCAGCAGTCTCCGGGACAGAGTCACAGATACGCAGTATTTT. As protein: CASSLRDRVTDTQYF.

V usage is TRBV7-2 and J usage is TRBJ2-3, with 8 nucleotides matching TRBD2. In germline, CDR1 is SGHTA, CDR2 FQGNSA. The CDR3 has 18 residues. Unmatched junction bases numbered 10, after V lost 1 base and J lost 1 base. Written as DNA, the CDR3 is TGTGCCAGCAGCTTAGTGGGGGGCGGTAGCGGGGGCACAGATACGCAGTATTTT. Its translation: CASSLVGGGSGGTDTQYF.